The 23 T cell receptor beta chains reported below all come from one sample, sequenced in a study of post-analysis software for immune sequencing data (dated by TCRdb to 2015 to 2017). Libraries were built with PCR. TCRdb lists the instrument as Illumina HiSeq 2500. To reduce PCR and sequencing biases, unique molecular identifiers were incorporated into the TCR beta cDNA libraries. The public sequencing data were trimmed at Q25 with fastp and processed into clonotypes with MiXCR by TCRdb, which kept only in-frame beta chains. Identical CDR3 protein sequences are pooled into one entry, listed with their most common genes and DNA. The sample table records hundreds of thousands of distinct CDR3 sequences; less than 35% of these occur just once. The ten largest clones capture around 0.56% of the sample. General study outcomes and caveats: Significantly higher frequencies in patients than in controls were found for a few TRBV segments, including TRBV5-6, TRBV5-1 and TRBV20-1.

No cognate antigen is known for these TCRs. Sequencing was carried out using blood. The source of these receptors is a girl between 5 and 17 years old with multiple sclerosis.

This clonotype was found a few times. CDR3 sequence: CASSLEGASGSTDTQYF. The DNA for the CDR3 is TGCGCCAGCAGCTTGGAAGGGGCTAGCGGGAGCACAGATACGCAGTATTTT. This sequence joins TRBV5-1 and TRBJ2-3, with 8 bases aligning to TRBD2. Germline loops: CDR1 SGHRS, CDR2 YFSETQ. This CDR3 is 17 amino acids long. V dropped 0 bases and J dropped 0; count of bases not matched to a gene: 6.

This chain uses TRBV12-3 or TRBV12-4 with TRBJ2-7, with 9 bases matching TRBD2. The CDR3 totals 15 residues. V lost 3 bases, J lost 2 bases, and 5 bases stayed unmatched. The CDR3 DNA sequence: TGTGCCAGCAGTTTGTCGGCTAGCGGGACCTACGAGCAGTACTTC. Its protein product is CASSLSASGTYEQYF.

About this clonotype itself: A junction end diverges from the germline sequence, so it may reflect a read error. The chain uses TRBV7-2 and TRBJ2-7; no reliable D call. This CDR3 contains 14 residues. Germline V gene sequence: CDR1 SGHTA, CDR2 FQGNSA. CDR3 region: CASNLDGLSYEQYF. The DNA for the CDR3 is TGTGCCAGCAACTTAGATGGTCTCTCCTACGAGCAGTACTTC.

V usage is TRBV20-1 and J usage is TRBJ2-7, with TRBD1 matching over 7 bases. The V gene end was trimmed by 5 bases and the J gene end by 9 bases; junction bases not matched to a gene: 13. Germline-derived CDR1 and CDR2 are DFQATT and SNEGSKA (reference sequence). The CDR3 has 13 residues. The CDR3 coding sequence is TGCAGTGCTCTAGGCGAACAGGGGCTCGGGCAGTACTTC. Protein sequence: CSALGEQGLGQYF.

V usage is TRBV14 and J usage is TRBJ2-1; D gene ambiguous. CDR1 and CDR2 from the germline V gene are SGHDN and FVKESK. The CDR3 contains 14 residues. V gave up 1 base and J gave up 5 bases, with 9 bases separating them. The DNA for the CDR3 is TGTGCCAGCAGCCAAGTTACCGCGAACAATGAGCAGTTCTTC. This gives the protein CASSQVTANNEQFF. The full variable domain, rest sourced from reference TRBV14 and TRBJ2-1, is EAGVTQFPSHSVIEKGQTVTLRCDPISGHDNLYWYRRVMGKEIKFLLHFVKESKQDESGMPNNRFLAERTGGTYSTLKVQPAELEDSGVYFCASSQVTANNEQFFGPGTRLTVL.

This clonotype was found many times. V is TRBV5-6 and J is TRBJ2-3, with unresolved D. The CDR3 is 15 amino acids. Trimming took off 0 bases at V and 0 bases at J, with 8 bases between the two ends. Germline V gives CDR1 SGHDT, CDR2 YYEEEE. In DNA, the CDR3 is TGTGCCAGCAGCTTGGGTCTACAGAGCACAGATACGCAGTATTTT. It yields the protein CASSLGLQSTDTQYF.

The sample holds a few counts of this clonotype. This chain links TRBV2 with TRBJ2-7; the D call may be TRBD1 or TRBD2 (5 bases each). The tail of the sequence fits TRBJ2-4 better, so the J call may be wrong. This CDR3 is built from 13 residues. The germline gives CDR1 SNHLY, CDR2 FYNNEI. As DNA, the CDR3 is TGTGCCAGCAGTAGGGACCAGGATGTCATTCAGTACTTC. It yields the protein CASSRDQDVIQYF.

This clonotype was observed a single time. The junction does not match germline at one end; this may be a read error. The chain recombines TRBV10-3 with TRBJ2-4; 7 nucleotides match TRBD2. CDR1 and CDR2 (germline): ENHRY, SYGVKD. The CDR3 has 13 residues. The CDR3 protein is CATRGLREETQCF. The DNA for the CDR3 is TGTGCCACCCGGGGACTAAGAGAAGAGACCCAGTGCTTC.

This clonotype was detected only once. CDR3: CASSRLTEAVGYGYTF. Here the CDR3 DNA reads TGTGCCAGCAGCCGACTTACAGAGGCCGTTGGCTATGGCTACACCTTC. The V gene is TRBV7-2, the J gene TRBJ1-2; no definite D call. Germline CDR1 and CDR2: SGHTA and FQGNSA. Trimming removed 5 bases at V and 4 bases at J, with 20 bases between. The CDR3 has 16 residues.

This clonotype has just a few counts. The chain carries TRBV11-3 and TRBJ2-1; TRBD1 aligns across 8 bases. Germline V lookup: CDR1 SGHNT, CDR2 YENEEA. Unmatched junction bases numbered 6, after V lost 1 base and J lost 4 bases. CDR3 size: 16 residues. The CDR3 spells CASSLAGDRYYNEQFF. The CDR3 coding sequence is TGTGCCAGCAGCTTAGCTGGGGACAGGTATTACAATGAGCAGTTCTTC.

For this clonotype: This likely comes from a read error, as the CDR3 has no conserved phenylalanine or tryptophan at its end. The J gene is TRBJ2-7, the V gene TRBV20-1, with TRBD2 identical over 11 bases. The trim removed 6 bases at V and 4 bases at J, leaving 8 bases unmatched. CDR1 and CDR2 (germline): DFQATT, SNEGSKA (reference sequence). The CDR3 loop spans 14 amino acids. The CDR3: CSAMPGLADYEQYS. CDR3 coding DNA: TGCAGTGCCATGCCGGGACTAGCGGATTACGAGCAGTACTCC.

The chain combines TRBV12-3 or TRBV12-4 with TRBJ1-1; no reliable D call. The CDR3 is made up of 14 amino acids. Trimming stripped 7 bases from V and 6 bases from J, with 18 bases between. CDR3 DNA: TGTGCCAGCACTGGCCGGAGTAGGGTGTCTGAAGCTTTCTTT. This translates into CASTGRSRVSEAFF.

This clonotype was found a few times. The V and J genes are TRBV7-2 and TRBJ1-6; perhaps TRBD1 as D (5 bases). V was pared by 5 bases and J by 8 bases, with 10 bases between. There are 13 residues in the CDR3. CDR1 and CDR2 (germline): SGHTA, FQGNSA. In DNA, the CDR3 is TGTGCCAGCAGCCCGGGACTGGATTCACCCCTCCACTTT. It is translated as CASSPGLDSPLHF.

The chain employs TRBV6-1 and TRBJ2-7, with 7 bases lining up with TRBD1. The CDR3 runs to 12 residues. With V trimmed by 4 bases and J by 6 bases, 3 bases remained unmatched. Germline CDR1 MNHNS, CDR2 SASEGT. The DNA of the CDR3 is TGTGCCAGCAGTGGGGGACAGACCGAGCAGTACTTC. Translated: CASSGGQTEQYF.

The V call is TRBV29-1, the J call TRBJ1-2; TRBD1 is a possible D gene (5 bases). Trimming removed 2 bases at V and 4 bases at J, with 20 bases between. Germline V CDR1 and CDR2: SQVTM, ANQGSEA. CDR3 length equals 16 residues. This CDR3 reads CSVERREGAVGYGYTF. CDR3 sequence (DNA): TGCAGCGTTGAAAGGCGCGAAGGGGCGGTCGGCTATGGCTACACCTTC.

This clonotype was seen only a few times. The CDR3 coding sequence is TGTGCCAGCAGTTGGTACATGAGCTCGGGGGCCAACGTCCTGACTTTC. Translation gives CASSWYMSSGANVLTF. This chain uses TRBV28 with TRBJ2-6, with D unresolved. CDR1 MDHEN and CDR2 SYDVKM come from the germline V gene. The CDR3 has 16 amino acids. V was trimmed by 4 bases and J by 4 bases, leaving 14 bases between them. Filled out from reference TRBV28 and TRBJ2-6, the complete variable domain reads DVKVTQSSRYLVKRTGEKVFLECVQDMDHENMFWYRQDPGLGLRLIYFSYDVKMKEKGDIPEGYSVSREKKERFSLILESASTNQTSMYLCASSWYMSSGANVLTFGAGSRLTVL.

The V call is TRBV7-2, the J call TRBJ2-5; TRBD2 matches 9 bases. Trimming cost V 6 bases and J 5 bases; bases outside gene matches: 10. The CDR3 has 15 residues. CDR1 and CDR2 (germline): SGHTA, FQGNSA. CDR3 amino acids: CASREGGRAQETQYF. The CDR3 DNA sequence: TGTGCCAGCAGGGAAGGCGGGAGGGCTCAGGAGACCCAGTACTTC.

For this clonotype: Relative to the germline gene, one junction end is altered; a read error may explain this. V usage is TRBV10-3 and J usage is TRBJ2-6; D unresolved. The CDR3 covers 17 residues. Germline CDR1 ENHRY, CDR2 SYGVKD. Here the CDR3 reads CTISESYVFSGANVLTF. The CDR3 nucleotides read TGTACCATCAGTGAGTCCTACGTTTTCTCTGGGGCCAACGTCCTGACTTTC.

The chain links TRBV20-1 to TRBJ1-6, with D tentatively TRBD1 (6 bases). V lost 7 bases, J lost 10 bases, and 20 bases lay in between. CDR1 is DFQATT and CDR2 is SNEGSKA in the germline V gene (reference sequence). The CDR3 runs to 14 residues. Written as DNA, the CDR3 is TGCAGTGACCAACCGGGACACTCGTCGTCACCCCTCCACTTT. Translation: CSDQPGHSSSPLHF.

This clonotype has more than one count but fewer than ten. The CDR3 reads CASNPAGLAGNHEQYF. Written as DNA, the CDR3 is TGTGCCAGCAACCCAGCAGGACTAGCGGGAAATCACGAGCAGTACTTC. The V and J genes are TRBV6-2 or TRBV6-3 and TRBJ2-7; 12 nucleotides line up with TRBD2. The V segment lost 7 bases and the J segment 5 bases; nucleotides outside the gene matches: 12. The CDR3 loop spans 16 amino acids. Germline CDR1 and CDR2: MNHEY and SVGEGT.

The gene calls are TRBV20-1 and TRBJ2-5; TRBD2 aligns across 10 bases. There are 15 residues in the CDR3. Germline V CDR1 and CDR2: DFQATT, SNEGSKA (reference sequence). Trimming cost V 6 bases and J 2 bases; bases outside gene matches: 9. CDR3 DNA: TGCAGTGCCCAGCGGGCTAGCGGGGGACAAGAGACCCAGTACTTC. This gives the protein CSAQRASGGQETQYF.

The V call is TRBV14, the J call TRBJ1-1; a weak D match, TRBD1 (5 bases). This CDR3 is built from 13 residues. Trimming removed 4 bases at V and 10 bases at J, with 16 bases between. Germline CDR1 and CDR2: SGHDN and FVKESK. The CDR3 reads CASSPRGRQGAFF. The CDR3, as DNA: TGTGCCAGCAGCCCCCGGGGCCGCCAGGGAGCTTTCTTT.

The chain carries TRBV10-3 and TRBJ2-7; unclear D gene. V was trimmed by 10 bases and J by 7 bases, leaving 20 bases between them. Germline lookup yields CDR1 ENHRY and CDR2 SYGVKD. The CDR3 contains 13 residues. CDR3 protein: CATAKASLNEQYF. In DNA form, the CDR3 reads TGTGCCACCGCGAAGGCCTCATTAAATGAGCAGTACTTC.